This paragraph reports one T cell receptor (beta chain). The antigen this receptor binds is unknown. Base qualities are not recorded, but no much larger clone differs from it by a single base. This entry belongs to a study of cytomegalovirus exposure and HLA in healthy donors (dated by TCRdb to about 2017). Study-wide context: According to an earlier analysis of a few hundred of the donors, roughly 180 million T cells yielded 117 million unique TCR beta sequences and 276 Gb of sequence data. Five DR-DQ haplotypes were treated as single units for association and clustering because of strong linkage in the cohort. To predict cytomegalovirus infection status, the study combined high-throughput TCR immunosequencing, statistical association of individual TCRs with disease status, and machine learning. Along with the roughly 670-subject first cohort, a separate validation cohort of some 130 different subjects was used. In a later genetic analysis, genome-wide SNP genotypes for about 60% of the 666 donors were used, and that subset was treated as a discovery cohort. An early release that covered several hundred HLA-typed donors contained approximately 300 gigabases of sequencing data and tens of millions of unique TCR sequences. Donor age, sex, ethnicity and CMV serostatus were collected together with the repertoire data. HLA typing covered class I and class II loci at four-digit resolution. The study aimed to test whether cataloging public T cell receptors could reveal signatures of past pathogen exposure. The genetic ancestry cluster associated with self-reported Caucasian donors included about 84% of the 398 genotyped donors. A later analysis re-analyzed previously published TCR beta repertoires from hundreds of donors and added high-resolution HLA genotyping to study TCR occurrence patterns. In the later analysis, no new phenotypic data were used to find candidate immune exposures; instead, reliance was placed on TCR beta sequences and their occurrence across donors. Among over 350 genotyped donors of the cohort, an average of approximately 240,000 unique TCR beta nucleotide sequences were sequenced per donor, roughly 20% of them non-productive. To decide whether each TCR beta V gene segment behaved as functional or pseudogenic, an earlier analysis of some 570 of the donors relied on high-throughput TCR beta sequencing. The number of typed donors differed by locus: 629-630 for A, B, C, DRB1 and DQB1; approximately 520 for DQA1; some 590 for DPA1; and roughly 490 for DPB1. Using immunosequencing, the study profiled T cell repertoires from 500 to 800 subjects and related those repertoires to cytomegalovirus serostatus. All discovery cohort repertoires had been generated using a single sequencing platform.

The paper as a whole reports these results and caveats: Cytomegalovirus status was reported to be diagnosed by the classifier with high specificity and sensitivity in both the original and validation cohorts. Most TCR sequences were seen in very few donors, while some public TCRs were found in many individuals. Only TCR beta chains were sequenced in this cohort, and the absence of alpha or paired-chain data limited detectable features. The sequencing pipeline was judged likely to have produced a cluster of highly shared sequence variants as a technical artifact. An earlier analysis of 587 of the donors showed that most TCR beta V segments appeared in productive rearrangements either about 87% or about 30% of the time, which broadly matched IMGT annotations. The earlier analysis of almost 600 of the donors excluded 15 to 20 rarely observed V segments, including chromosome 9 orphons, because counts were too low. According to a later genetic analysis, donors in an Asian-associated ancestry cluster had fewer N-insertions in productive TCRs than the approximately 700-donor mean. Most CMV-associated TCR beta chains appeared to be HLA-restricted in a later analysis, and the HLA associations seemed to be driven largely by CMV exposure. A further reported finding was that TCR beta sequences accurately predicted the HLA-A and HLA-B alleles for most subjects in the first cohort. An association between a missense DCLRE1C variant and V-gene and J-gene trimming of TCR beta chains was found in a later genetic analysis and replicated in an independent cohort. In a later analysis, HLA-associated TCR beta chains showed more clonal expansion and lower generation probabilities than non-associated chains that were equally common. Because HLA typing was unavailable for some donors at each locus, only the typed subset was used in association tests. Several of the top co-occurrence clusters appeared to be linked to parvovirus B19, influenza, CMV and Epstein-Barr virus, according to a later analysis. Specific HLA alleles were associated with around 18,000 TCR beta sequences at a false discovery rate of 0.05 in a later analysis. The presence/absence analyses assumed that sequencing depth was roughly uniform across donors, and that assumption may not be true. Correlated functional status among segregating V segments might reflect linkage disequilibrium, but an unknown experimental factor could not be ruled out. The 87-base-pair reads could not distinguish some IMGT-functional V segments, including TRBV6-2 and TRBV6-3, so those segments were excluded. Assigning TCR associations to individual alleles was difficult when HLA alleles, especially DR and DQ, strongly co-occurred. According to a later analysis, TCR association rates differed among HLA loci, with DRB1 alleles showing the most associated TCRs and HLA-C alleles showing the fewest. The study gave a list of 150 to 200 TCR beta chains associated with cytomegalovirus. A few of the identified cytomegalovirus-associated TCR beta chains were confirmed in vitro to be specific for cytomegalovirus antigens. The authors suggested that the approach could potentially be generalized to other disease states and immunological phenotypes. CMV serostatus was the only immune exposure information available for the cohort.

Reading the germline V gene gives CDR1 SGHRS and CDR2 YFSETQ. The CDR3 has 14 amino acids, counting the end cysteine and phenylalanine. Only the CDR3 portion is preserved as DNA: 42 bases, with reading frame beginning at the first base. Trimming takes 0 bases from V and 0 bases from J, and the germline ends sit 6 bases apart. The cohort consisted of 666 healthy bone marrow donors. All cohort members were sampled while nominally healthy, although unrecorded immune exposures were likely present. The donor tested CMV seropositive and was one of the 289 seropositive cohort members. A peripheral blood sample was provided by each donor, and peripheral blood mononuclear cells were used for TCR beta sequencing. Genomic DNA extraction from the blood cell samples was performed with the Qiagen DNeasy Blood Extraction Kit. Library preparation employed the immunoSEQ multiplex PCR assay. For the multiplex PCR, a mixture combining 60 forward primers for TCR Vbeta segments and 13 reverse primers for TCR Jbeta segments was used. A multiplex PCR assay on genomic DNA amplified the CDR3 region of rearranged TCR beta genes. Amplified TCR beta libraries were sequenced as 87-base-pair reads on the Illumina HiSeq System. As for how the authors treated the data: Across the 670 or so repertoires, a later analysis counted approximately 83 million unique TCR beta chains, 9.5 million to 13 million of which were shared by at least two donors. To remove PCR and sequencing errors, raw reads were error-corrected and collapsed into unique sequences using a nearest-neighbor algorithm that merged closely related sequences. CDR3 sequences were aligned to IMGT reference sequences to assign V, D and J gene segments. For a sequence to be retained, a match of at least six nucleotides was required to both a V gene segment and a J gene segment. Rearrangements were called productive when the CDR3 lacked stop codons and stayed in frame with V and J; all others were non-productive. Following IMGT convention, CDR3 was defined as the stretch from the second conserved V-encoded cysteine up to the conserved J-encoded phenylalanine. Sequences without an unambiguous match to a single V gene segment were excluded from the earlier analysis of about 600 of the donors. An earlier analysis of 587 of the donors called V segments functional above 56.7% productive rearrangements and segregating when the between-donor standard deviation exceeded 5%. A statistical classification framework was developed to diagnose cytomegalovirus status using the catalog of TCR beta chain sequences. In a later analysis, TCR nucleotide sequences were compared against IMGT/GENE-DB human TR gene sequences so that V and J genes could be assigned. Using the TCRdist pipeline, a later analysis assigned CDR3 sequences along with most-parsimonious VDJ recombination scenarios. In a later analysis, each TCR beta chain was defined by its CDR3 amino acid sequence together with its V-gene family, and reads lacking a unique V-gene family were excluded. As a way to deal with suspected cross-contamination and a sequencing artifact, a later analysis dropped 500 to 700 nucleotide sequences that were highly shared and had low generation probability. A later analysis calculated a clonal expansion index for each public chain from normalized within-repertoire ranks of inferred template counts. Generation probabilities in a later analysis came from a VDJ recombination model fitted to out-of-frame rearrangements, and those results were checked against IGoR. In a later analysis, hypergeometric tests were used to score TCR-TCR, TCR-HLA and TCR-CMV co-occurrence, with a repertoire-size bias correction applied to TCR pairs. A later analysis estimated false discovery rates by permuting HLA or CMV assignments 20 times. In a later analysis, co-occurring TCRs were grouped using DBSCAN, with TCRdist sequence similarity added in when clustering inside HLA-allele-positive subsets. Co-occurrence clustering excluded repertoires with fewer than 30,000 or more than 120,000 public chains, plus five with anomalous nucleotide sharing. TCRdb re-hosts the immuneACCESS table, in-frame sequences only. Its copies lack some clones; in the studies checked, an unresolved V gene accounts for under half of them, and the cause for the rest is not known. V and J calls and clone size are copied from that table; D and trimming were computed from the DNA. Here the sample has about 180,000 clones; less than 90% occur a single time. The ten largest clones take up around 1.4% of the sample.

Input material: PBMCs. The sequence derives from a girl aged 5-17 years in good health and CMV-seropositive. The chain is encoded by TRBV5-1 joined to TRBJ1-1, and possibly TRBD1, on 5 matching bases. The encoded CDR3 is CASSLARVNTEAFF. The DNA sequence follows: TGCGCCAGCAGCTTGGCCAGGGTGAACACTGAAGCTTTCTTT.